The entry below describes one T cell receptor (beta chain). No antigen is known for it. The CDR3 is made up of 13 amino acids. V gave up 5 bases and J gave up 6 bases, with 15 bases separating them. Germline CDR1 SQVTM, CDR2 ANQGSEA. Here immunoSEQ multiplex PCR was the method, and the copy in TCRdb shows in-frame clones only, minus some. This table holds tens of thousands of clones, about a third found once. These data are taken from a study of tumour-infiltrating T cells in Burkitt lymphoma. About the study: All epidemiological Burkitt lymphoma subtypes were represented in the cohort. Productive clonality predicted overall and progression-free survival.

General study findings and limits: Many Burkitt lymphoma patients shared several public clonotypes.

This chain connects TRBV29-1 to TRBJ2-3; D ambiguous. This receptor was taken from a human donor with Burkitt lymphoma. The sequenced material came from tumor tissue. The CDR3 coding sequence is TGCAGCGTTCCCTCGGACCGGCAGGATACGCAGTATTTT. Translation gives CSVPSDRQDTQYF.